The 27 T cell receptor beta chains reported below all come from one sample, sequenced in a study of T cell responses to AZD1222 COVID-19 vaccine. The method was immunoSEQ multiplex PCR; TCRdb's version includes in-frame clones alone and lacks a portion of them. The sample has approximately 110,000 clones; over 80% are singletons. The specimen comprised peripheral blood, sampled 28 days after the second AZD1222 dose. The receptors stem from an adult who received the AZD1222 COVID-19 vaccine.

The V and J genes are TRBV12-3 or TRBV12-4 and TRBJ2-1; D remains ambiguous. V lost 5 bases and J 13 bases, leaving 18 bases between the germline ends. There are 13 residues in the CDR3. Written as DNA, the CDR3 is TGTGCCAGCAGTCCGAGTATGACTGCTGGACAGTTCTTC. The encoded protein is CASSPSMTAGQFF.

This chain uses TRBV28 with TRBJ1-5; the match to TRBD1 covers 9 bases. The CDR3 has 15 residues. Per the germline V gene, CDR1 is MDHEN and CDR2 is SYDVKM. V lost 3 bases, J lost 5 bases, and 5 bases stayed unmatched. The chain's CDR3 is CASSFGDREDQPQHF. In DNA form, the CDR3 reads TGTGCCAGCAGTTTTGGGGACAGGGAAGATCAGCCCCAGCATTTT.

V and J are TRBV21-1 and TRBJ2-7; TRBD2 was called by the table and not checked on the DNA. TRBV21-1 is described as a pseudogene. The CDR3 covers 18 residues. CDR3 loop: CASSKRNLAGGPLHEQYF. The CDR3 DNA reads as TGTGCCAGCAGCAAAAGGAATCTAGCGGGAGGGCCTCTCCACGAGCAGTACTTC.

The chain uses TRBV11-3 and TRBJ1-1; possible D gene TRBD1, 5 bases. The CDR3 consists of 14 residues. Trimming pared 5 bases from V and 5 bases from J, leaving 15 bases between. Per the germline V gene, CDR1 is SGHNT and CDR2 is YENEEA. CDR3 in amino acids: CASSPRGRGTEAFF. The CDR3 region has the DNA TGTGCCAGCAGCCCCAGAGGAAGGGGTACTGAAGCTTTCTTT.

The V call is TRBV5-5, the J call TRBJ1-6; D is ambiguous. V was trimmed by 4 bases and J by 7 bases, leaving 6 bases between them. Germline loops: CDR1 SGHKS, CDR2 YYEKEE (reference sequence). This CDR3 is 12 amino acids long. The CDR3 here is CASSNPNSPLHF. The DNA for the CDR3 is TGTGCCAGCAGCAACCCAAATTCACCCCTCCACTTT.

The rearrangement joins TRBV5-1 to TRBJ2-5; D remains ambiguous. Germline-derived CDR1 and CDR2 are SGHRS and YFSETQ. The V end lost 0 bases, the J end lost 6 bases, and 18 bases lay between the germline ends. CDR3 length: 16 residues. In DNA form, the CDR3 reads TGCGCCAGCAGCTTGGACGGTCCGAACCGCCGCCAGACCCAGTACTTC. The encoded protein is CASSLDGPNRRQTQYF.

The chain joins TRBV6-1 to TRBJ1-3, with 12 positions matching TRBD1. The junction had 10 bases not matched to a gene; V was cut back by 3 bases and J by 4 bases. This CDR3 is 18 amino acids long. Germline V gene sequence: CDR1 MNHNS, CDR2 SASEGT. The CDR3 sequence: CASSDPAGTGGSGNTIYF. As DNA, the CDR3 is TGTGCCAGCAGTGATCCTGCCGGGACAGGGGGCAGCGGAAACACCATATATTTT.

This clone was seen more than once but under ten times. This chain connects TRBV5-4 to TRBJ1-2; 8 bases line up with TRBD1. This CDR3 is 15 amino acids long. Germline V gene data show CDR1 as SGHNT and CDR2 as YYREEE (reference sequence). After removal of 3 bases from V and 8 bases from J, the junction contained 12 bases not matched to a gene. The CDR3 region is CASSSQTGEGEGYTF. The CDR3 DNA reads TGTGCCAGCAGCTCCCAGACAGGGGAAGGTGAAGGCTACACCTTC.

V is TRBV23-1 and J is TRBJ1-6, with no clear D. TRBV23-1 is an ORF, and what it does is uncertain. Trimming cost V 0 bases and J 3 bases, with 9 bases left between them. CDR3 length: 16 residues. CDR3 protein: CASSQSWQFYNSPLHF. CDR3 nucleotides: TGCGCCAGCAGTCAATCCTGGCAGTTCTATAATTCACCCCTCCACTTT.

The chain uses TRBV7-2 and TRBJ2-2; D gene ambiguous. This CDR3 spans 12 amino acids. Germline V gene sequence: CDR1 SGHTA, CDR2 FQGNSA. V gave up 5 bases and J gave up 5 bases, with 6 bases separating them. CDR3 region: CASSLVTGELFF. The DNA for the CDR3 is TGTGCCAGCAGCCTCGTAACCGGGGAGCTGTTTTTT.

V is TRBV28 and J is TRBJ2-7; the D is unclear. Germline CDR1 is MDHEN and CDR2 is SYDVKM. The CDR3 length is 14 residues. V shed 2 bases and J shed 0 bases, with 8 bases lying between them. As DNA, the CDR3 is TGTGCCAGCAGTTTAGTCGGAAACTCCTACGAGCAGTACTTC. Translation gives CASSLVGNSYEQYF.

V gene TRBV11-3 combines with J gene TRBJ2-6, with unresolved D. Germline-derived CDR1 and CDR2 are SGHNT and YENEEA. Trimming left V 1 base short and J 0 bases short, with 10 bases between. The CDR3 has 17 amino acids. CDR3 residues: CASSLGYSVSGANVLTF. DNA for the CDR3: TGTGCCAGCAGCTTAGGATACAGTGTCTCTGGGGCCAACGTCCTGACTTTC.

In its sample, this clone was seen once. The chain carries TRBV7-8 and TRBJ2-1; D remains unclear. The CDR3 is 16 residues long. Germline assignment: CDR1 SGHVS and CDR2 FQNEAQ. Trimming pared 1 base from V and 9 bases from J, leaving 19 bases between. The CDR3 sequence: CASSLGSPAGRFEQFF. CDR3 nucleotides: TGTGCCAGCAGCTTAGGGTCCCCAGCCGGTAGGTTTGAGCAGTTCTTC. Using reference TRBV7-8 and TRBJ2-1 for the parts outside the CDR3, the full variable domain is GAGVSQSPRYKVAKRGQDVALRCDPISGHVSLFWYQQALGQGPEFLTYFQNEAQLDKSGLPSDRFFAERPEGSVSTLKIQRTQQEDSAVYLCASSLGSPAGRFEQFFGPGTRLTVL.

The chain combines TRBV4-1 with TRBJ1-5; D not certain. There are 15 residues in the CDR3. Germline CDR1 MGHRA, CDR2 YSYEKL. Trimming took 6 bases from V and 4 from J, leaving 16 bases between them. The CDR3 spells CASSLADGKNQPQHF. The CDR3 DNA sequence: TGCGCCAGCAGTCTCGCGGACGGGAAAAATCAGCCCCAGCATTTT.

The chain links TRBV19 to TRBJ2-7; D is possibly TRBD1 (6 bases). CDR1 and CDR2 from the germline V gene are LNHDA and SQIVND (reference sequence). The CDR3 spans 13 residues. Trimming took off 5 bases at V and 4 bases at J, with 12 bases between the two ends. CDR3: CASSQTGSYEQYF. In DNA form, the CDR3 reads TGTGCCAGTAGTCAAACAGGGTCTTACGAGCAGTACTTC.

The chain joins TRBV14 to TRBJ1-6; no clear D gene. This CDR3 region has 11 residues. V gave up 3 bases and J gave up 6 bases, with 0 bases separating them. CDR1 SGHDN and CDR2 FVKESK come from the germline V gene. The CDR3 region has the DNA TGTGCCAGCAGCCATAATTCACCCCTCCACTTT. Translating it yields CASSHNSPLHF.

The chain joins TRBV11-3 to TRBJ2-1, with 8 bases that match TRBD1. The CDR3 has 15 residues. The ends lost 0 bases at V and 5 bases at J; junction bases unmatched: 3. CDR1 and CDR2 (germline): SGHNT, YENEEA. Here the CDR3 DNA reads TGTGCCAGCAGCTTAGAGGGACAGGCCGACAATGAGCAGTTCTTC. Translated: CASSLEGQADNEQFF.

The rearrangement joins TRBV7-2 to TRBJ1-6, with D perhaps matching TRBD1 (6 bases). In germline, CDR1 is SGHTA, CDR2 FQGNSA. This CDR3 is built from 14 residues. Trimming pared 3 bases from V and 8 bases from J, leaving 11 bases between. The chain's CDR3 is CASSFRQVDSPLHF. The DNA of the CDR3 is TGTGCCAGCAGCTTCCGACAGGTAGATTCACCCCTCCACTTT.

V usage is TRBV5-4 and J usage is TRBJ2-1; 7 nucleotides line up with TRBD2. The V segment lost 3 bases and the J segment 7 bases; nucleotides outside the gene matches: 10. The CDR3 is 15 residues long. Germline values: CDR1 SGHNT, CDR2 YYREEE (reference sequence). The CDR3 coding sequence is TGTGCCAGCAGCTGGGAGGGAGGGCCGAGGAATGAGCAGTTCTTC. Protein sequence: CASSWEGGPRNEQFF. The full variable domain, completed using reference TRBV5-4 and TRBJ2-1, is ETGVTQSPTHLIKTRGQQVTLRCSSQSGHNTVSWYQQALGQGPQFIFQYYREEENGRGNFPPRFSGLQFPNYSSELNVNALELDDSALYLCASSWEGGPRNEQFFGPGTRLTVL.

This chain links TRBV5-4 with TRBJ1-2; D is undetermined. CDR3 length: 13 amino acids. Looked up from germline, CDR1 is SGHNT and CDR2 is YYREEE (reference sequence). Trimming shortened V by 4 bases and J by 8 bases, and 15 bases separated the two germline ends. The CDR3 bases are TGTGCCAGCAGCCTAGGACCCCATTGGGGCTACACCTTC. It codes for CASSLGPHWGYTF.

This chain links TRBV28 with TRBJ1-5, with TRBD1 as a possible D gene (5 bases). Trimming shortened V by 5 bases and J by 5 bases, and 19 bases separated the two germline ends. Per germline, CDR1 MDHEN and CDR2 SYDVKM. The CDR3 sequence is 16 residues long. The chain's CDR3 is CASSRSGTAEYQPQHF. CDR3 bases: TGTGCCAGCAGTCGCTCCGGGACCGCCGAATATCAGCCCCAGCATTTT.

The chain links TRBV7-8 to TRBJ2-7, with 9 bases matching TRBD1. Gene TRBJ2-1 matches the end of the DNA better, so the J call may be wrong. This CDR3 spans 14 amino acids. Germline V gene lookup returns CDR1 SGHVS and CDR2 FQNEAQ. CDR3 protein: CASSLENDRGEQFF. The CDR3 DNA reads TGTGCCAGCAGCTTAGAGAATGACAGGGGGGAGCAGTTCTTC.

This clone occurred once. V is TRBV10-3 and J is TRBJ1-1; D is possibly TRBD1 (6 bases). The CDR3 sequence is 15 residues long. The V gene lost 6 bases and the J gene lost 1 base, with 15 bases spanning the gap. Germline V gene sequence: CDR1 ENHRY, CDR2 SYGVKD. CDR3 amino acids: CAIREEVQGNTEAFF. The CDR3 DNA is TGTGCCATCAGGGAGGAAGTACAGGGGAACACTGAAGCTTTCTTT.

The chain links TRBV28 to TRBJ1-3; D call uncertain. Trimming took 0 bases from V and 1 from J, leaving 10 bases between them. Germline CDR1 is MDHEN and CDR2 is SYDVKM. The CDR3 contains 16 residues. CDR3 coding DNA: TGTGCCAGCAGTTTATGGCCGGAGCAATCTGGAAACACCATATATTTT. This translates into CASSLWPEQSGNTIYF. Supplemented by reference TRBV28 and TRBJ1-3, the full variable domain reads DVKVTQSSRYLVKRTGEKVFLECVQDMDHENMFWYRQDPGLGLRLIYFSYDVKMKEKGDIPEGYSVSREKKERFSLILESASTNQTSMYLCASSLWPEQSGNTIYFGEGSWLTVV.

The CDR3, as DNA: TGTGCCATCAGCCTAGTAGCGGGAGTGGGGGTGACCCAGTACTTC. Translation: CAISLVAGVGVTQYF. This chain links TRBV10-3 with TRBJ2-5, with TRBD2 matching 9 bases. After removal of 6 bases from V and 7 bases from J, the junction contained 12 bases not matched to a gene. In germline, CDR1 is ENHRY, CDR2 SYGVKD. The CDR3 sequence is 15 residues long.

The chain carries TRBV28 and TRBJ1-3; D is uncertain. Germline V lookup: CDR1 MDHEN, CDR2 SYDVKM. V was trimmed by 4 bases and J by 5 bases, leaving 15 bases between them. This CDR3 comprises 15 residues. CDR3: CASSSESAARNTIYF. The CDR3 region has the DNA TGTGCCAGCAGTTCGGAATCTGCGGCGCGAAACACCATATATTTT.

J is TRBJ2-2 and V is TRBV7-6; either TRBD1 or TRBD2 may supply D (5 bases each). V was trimmed by 0 bases and J by 4 bases, leaving 9 bases between them. The CDR3 extends over 15 amino acids. The germline V gene encodes CDR1 SGHVS and CDR2 FNYEAQ. This CDR3 reads CASSLAGTSTGELFF. In nucleotides, the CDR3 is TGTGCCAGCAGCTTAGCAGGGACCTCCACCGGGGAGCTGTTTTTT.